This T cell receptor beta chain was recovered during a study of regulatory T cells in long-lasting Graves disease. Notes on this clonotype: The antigen is not known.

Notes on the study in general: Persistent patients shared more public clonotypes (around 2,500) than newly diagnosed patients (about 1,000).

CDR3 length: 16 residues. After removal of 7 bases from V and 1 base from J, the junction contained 7 bases not matched to a gene. Germline V lookup: CDR1 MNHEY, CDR2 SVGEGT. The time point: newly diagnosed GD, antithyroid drugs for less than 3 months. Preparation of the TCR library used RNA extracted from PBMCs. Researchers made TCR beta libraries by using iRepertoire HTBI primers and running Arm-PCR on CDR3 regions. A single record per CDR3 protein comes from TCRdb applying MiXCR to the multiplex PCR reads. The table records 680,000 or so distinct CDR3 sequences, roughly 15% of them present only once. These same records also appear under a second study, on T cells in Graves' hyperthyroidism and ophthalmopathy. That work states: It was a median roughly 6.5 months before onset that the model predicted ophthalmopathy.

The chain links TRBV6-2 or TRBV6-3 to TRBJ2-1; 10 nucleotides agree with TRBD2. The TCR sequence derives from a woman aged 30 to 39 with Graves disease. Sequenced here: peripheral blood mononuclear cells (PBMCs), sampled at new diagnosis, from a patient treated with antithyroid drugs. CDR3 nucleotide sequence: TGTGCCAGCAATAGCCTAGCGGGGGTATCCTACAATGAGCAGTTCTTC. Translated: CASNSLAGVSYNEQFF.